Sequencing of this TCR beta chain was carried out in a study of post-analysis software for immune sequencing data. A few counts support this clonotype. Antigen unknown. This CDR3 region has 14 residues. Per the germline V gene, CDR1 is LGHNA and CDR2 is YSLEER. Study-level results: Controls had significantly higher normalized Chao1 diversity than multiple sclerosis patients. Higher frequency in patients than in controls was seen for roughly five TRBV segments, with TRBV5-6, TRBV5-1 and TRBV20-1 among them.

Incorporated into the TCR beta cDNA libraries were unique molecular identifiers, which served to reduce PCR and sequencing biases. TCRdb re-called the PCR reads with MiXCR, one entry per CDR3 protein. The sample comprises about 770,000 distinct CDR3 sequences, around 46% of which are singletons, and 4.9% rests with the top ten. The TCR comes from a girl aged 5-17 years with multiple sclerosis. The V gene is TRBV4-3, the J gene TRBJ2-4; D is unclear. Near its end, the DNA agrees better with TRBJ2-7, so the J call may be wrong. The specimen was blood. CDR3 sequence (DNA): TGCGCCAGCAGCCAAGGTGGAGTGGGTCACGAGCAGTACTTC. Its protein is CASSQGGVGHEQYF.